Shown below are 11 T cell receptor beta chains from a single sample sequenced in a study of CD8 T cells in ankylosing spondylitis. Overall study results and limits: Ankylosing spondylitis blood seemed to carry a telltale TCR beta motif made of fewer than 10 highly homologous variants.

TCRdb fed the 5' RACE reads into MiXCR, producing one record per CDR3 protein. The table includes fewer than 450,000 distinct CDR3 sequences, roughly a sixth detected once. Their antigen targets remain unknown. Sequencing was done on a sample of blood, either unsorted or a sorted T cell fraction (not recorded which). Receptors were obtained from a male donor with ankylosing spondylitis.

Details on this clonotype: One junction end disagrees with the germline gene, perhaps due to a read error. The chain joins TRBV2 to TRBJ2-3, with 11 positions matching TRBD2. Germline values: CDR1 SNHLY, CDR2 FYNNEI. The CDR3 is 18 residues long. The CDR3 here is CARWKQGTSGSSIDTQYF. The DNA for the CDR3 is TGTGCCCGCTGGAAACAAGGGACTAGCGGTTCTAGCATAGATACGCAGTATTTT. Variable domain in full (rest from reference TRBV2 and TRBJ2-3): EPEVTQTPSHQVTQMGQEVILRCVPISNHLYFYWYRQILGQKVEFLVSFYNNEISEKSEIFDDQFSVERPDGSNFTLKIRSTKLEDSAMYFCARWKQGTSGSSIDTQYFGPGTRLTVL.

This clonotype appeared a few times. The chain carries TRBV5-6 and TRBJ1-4, with a tentative D call TRBD1 (5 bases). CDR1 is SGHDT and CDR2 is YYEEEE in the germline V gene. The CDR3 is made up of 12 amino acids. Deletions cut 5 bases from V and 10 bases from J, with 12 bases between. CDR3 coding DNA: TGTGCCAGCAGTAAGGTGGGGGGAAAACTGTTTTTT. Its protein product is CASSKVGGKLFF.

This clonotype was detected a few times. The chain combines TRBV7-2 with TRBJ2-5, with TRBD2 identical over 9 bases. J was trimmed by 7 bases and V by 5 bases; bases with no gene match: 11. Germline lookup yields CDR1 SGHTA and CDR2 FQGNSA. This CDR3 is 15 amino acids long. The CDR3 DNA is TGTGCCAGCAGCGTTCGCGGGGGGGAAATGAGGACCCAGTACTTC. It translates to CASSVRGGEMRTQYF.

This chain connects TRBV12-3 or TRBV12-4 to TRBJ2-3; 10 bases are a match to TRBD2. V lost 6 bases to trimming and J lost 4 bases; unmatched junction nucleotides: 4. The CDR3 runs 14 residues. The CDR3 DNA sequence: TGTGCCAGCAGGCTAGCGGGAGCGCCAGATACGCAGTATTTT. Its protein product is CASRLAGAPDTQYF.

This chain joins TRBV6-1 and TRBJ1-6; maybe TRBD1 (5 bases). V lost 3 bases to trimming and J lost 10 bases, with 13 bases between them. The CDR3 sequence is 14 residues long. The germline V gene encodes CDR1 MNHNS and CDR2 SASEGT. The CDR3 is CASSDRASGSPLHF. CDR3 in DNA: TGTGCCAGCAGTGACAGGGCTAGCGGATCACCCCTCCACTTT.

The V call is TRBV5-1, the J call TRBJ2-2; D is unresolved. CDR3 length: 12 residues. From germline, CDR1 is SGHRS and CDR2 YFSETQ. The germline V and J ends were trimmed by 6 bases and 8 bases, with 11 bases remaining between them. The DNA of the CDR3 is TGCGCCAGCACCGCGGTTCCGGGGGAGCTGTTTTTT. Its translation is CASTAVPGELFF.

V and J are TRBV28 and TRBJ2-2; 8 bases are a match to TRBD2. This CDR3 region has 15 residues. With 6 bases clipped from V and 9 bases from J, the junction kept 12 bases outside the gene matches. Per the germline V gene, CDR1 is MDHEN and CDR2 is SYDVKM. This CDR3 is CASSRSGTRNRELFF. The CDR3 nucleotides read TGTGCCAGCAGCCGATCCGGGACTAGAAATAGGGAGCTGTTTTTT.

This clonotype was counted between two and nine times. The chain links TRBV7-3 to TRBJ2-5; maybe TRBD2 (5 bases). V lost 5 bases and J lost 1, with 8 bases in between. The germline gives CDR1 SGHTA, CDR2 FQGTGA. The CDR3 contains 13 residues. CDR3: CASSRTSQETQYF. CDR3 bases: TGTGCCAGCAGCCGTACTAGCCAAGAGACCCAGTACTTC.

This clonotype was found many times. J is TRBJ1-5 and V is TRBV6-2 or TRBV6-3; tentative D call: TRBD1 (6 bases). Germline CDR1 is MNHEY and CDR2 is SVGEGT. V lost 7 bases, J lost 6 bases, and 16 bases lay in between. The CDR3 runs 14 residues. The CDR3 region has the DNA TGTGCCAGCACCCTCGTACAGGGCGTTCAGCCCCAGCATTTT. As protein: CASTLVQGVQPQHF.

This clonotype was picked up a small number of times. CDR3 bases: TGTGCCAGCAGCTTGCTGACAGCATCCTACAATGAGCAGTTCTTC. Amino acids: CASSLLTASYNEQFF. The rearrangement uses TRBV5-5 and TRBJ2-1; the D gene is possibly TRBD1 (5 bases). The CDR3 spans 15 residues. V lost 1 base, J lost 1 base, and 9 bases lay in between. Germline values: CDR1 SGHKS, CDR2 YYEKEE (reference sequence).

The V and J genes are TRBV20-1 and TRBJ2-1, with 11 bases lining up with TRBD2. The V and J ends lost 0 bases and 1 base, in that order; junction bases with no gene match: 8. Germline V gives CDR1 DFQATT, CDR2 SNEGSKA (reference sequence). This CDR3 has 18 amino acids. The CDR3 reads CSARDRGTSGGSYNEQFF. The CDR3 DNA is TGCAGTGCTAGAGATAGGGGGACTAGCGGAGGGTCCTACAATGAGCAGTTCTTC.